Listed below are T cell receptor beta chains from one sample, sequenced in a study of blood T cell repertoires in COVID-19. Sequencing was performed with immunoSEQ multiplex PCR; in TCRdb, only in-frame clones are kept and a portion is missing. Of 50,000 to 70,000 clones listed, approximately 84% are singletons. Sequencing was performed on peripheral blood. These receptor sequences come from a man aged 65 to 85 with active COVID-19. The conserved cysteine and the conserved F or W are not part of the CDR3 here.

TRBJ2-7 TRBV30 AWSFDSSYEQY
TRBJ2-3 TRBV4-3 ASSQVGGADTQY
TRBJ2-2 TRBV21-1 ASSTLDRAQANTGELF
TRBJ1-1 TRBV18 ASSPGGQGWGTEAF
TRBJ2-3 TRBV9 ASSVGGSDTQY
TRBJ1-4 TRBV6-5 ASSYSGQANEKLF
TRBJ2-1 TRBV18 ASSLRPGDNEQF
TRBJ2-6 TRBV19 ASSADISGANVLT
TRBJ1-5 TRBV19 ASSISRTGYNQPQH
TRBJ2-6 TRBV28 ASSEISGANVLT
TRBJ2-7 TRBV6-4 AFPRGGSYEQY
TRBJ1-6 TRBV10-3 AISESGTGGNNSPLH
TRBJ1-1 TRBV7-3 ASSSQGLTEAF
TRBJ2-1 TRBV24-1 ATSDVPFGTPSSYNEQF
TRBJ1-1 TRBV10-2 ASSGGGGAGTEAF
TRBJ1-5 TRBV5-1 ASSSGQGADQPQH
TRBJ1-2 TRBV19 ASRPQGSYYVRGYT
TRBJ2-3 TRBV4-3 ASSQEMGLAGSTDTQY
TRBJ2-7 TRBV7-3 ASSPGQGAYEQY
TRBJ2-3 TRBV5-4 ASSLTGGWADTQY
TRBJ2-3 TRBV7-3 ASSLGQGRSTDTQY
TRBJ1-1 TRBV7-9 ASSLGRQTGGVTEAF
TRBJ2-7 TRBV11-3 ATTHCTPSLYEQY
TRBJ2-3 TRBV5-1 ASSRGQGEGDTQY
TRBJ2-4 TRBV7-8 ASSLARDRGNIQY
TRBJ1-6 TRBV6-4 ASRGTAYSPLH
TRBJ2-1 TRBV10-3 AISEWGLAGYNEQF
TRBJ2-1 TRBV27 ASTGTGSNEQF
TRBJ1-2 TRBV19 ASSIGAGNKLPYGYT
TRBJ2-7 TRBV11-3 ASSLGPGYEQY
TRBJ2-1 TRBV5-1 ASSLVYGTNGGEQF
TRBJ1-4 TRBV2 ASRVSASATNEKLF
TRBJ2-7 TRBV18 ASSPRTSGSYEQY
TRBJ1-2 TRBV19 ASSTPRTDRSGGYT
TRBJ2-7 TRBV11-2 ASGLTGIHEQY
TRBJ2-3 TRBV21-1 ASSKAYRTHTDTQY
TRBJ2-1 TRBV18 ASSPEQGLYEQF
TRBJ1-1 TRBV10-3 AIRPTGAEAF
TRBJ2-1 TRBV5-6 ASSLSLGSGRLNEQF
TRBJ2-1 TRBV5-4 ASSFTGAHEQF
TRBJ2-5 TRBV12-3/TRBV12-4 ASSLDRGETQY
TRBJ2-1 TRBV3-1/TRBV3-2 ASSPGTSGNNEQF
TRBJ2-7 TRBV18 ASSPPGGGRGNEQY
TRBJ2-1 TRBV9 ASSTTGTGYNEQF
TRBJ2-7 TRBV28 ATRWTNYEQY
TRBJ1-1 TRBV6-4 ASSDMGQGGEAF
TRBJ1-3 TRBV19 ASTETGGFSGNTIY
TRBJ2-7 TRBV7-9 ASSQDRNEQY
TRBJ2-2 TRBV19 ASNGGTTNTGELF
TRBJ2-3 TRBV7-2 ASSKGLAGDTQY
TRBJ2-7 TRBV4-2 ASSQERTEPSYEQY
TRBJ2-3 TRBV12-5 ASGSPAMLAGGPDTDTQY